This T cell receptor beta chain was sequenced for a study of blood T cell repertoires in COVID-19. Study processing details: Amplification of reference gene primers provided the estimated nucleated cell counts. Sequencing used immunoSEQ multiplex PCR; TCRdb keeps in-frame clones, though not all of them. Clone size and V and J calls were adopted from that table, with D and trimming inferred from the DNA. The top ten clones hold about 5.5% of a sample with some 200,000 clones, around 80% of them seen once. The CDR3 spans 15 residues. Per germline, CDR1 SGHRS and CDR2 YFSETQ. V shed 0 bases and J 13 bases; nucleotides not matched to a gene: 10.

The genes are TRBV5-1 and TRBJ1-6; the match to TRBD1 covers 7 bases. Sequenced material: peripheral blood. The receptor comes from a woman in her seventies with acute or convalescent COVID-19. This CDR3 is CASSLDGDSLYPLHF. CDR3 coding DNA: TGCGCCAGCAGCTTGGACGGGGACAGCCTTTACCCCCTCCACTTT. Based on the CDR3 plus reference TRBV5-1 and TRBJ1-6, the full variable domain is KAGVTQTPRYLIKTRGQQVTLSCSPISGHRSVSWYQQTPGQGLQFLFEYFSETQRNKGNFPGRFSGRQFSNSRSEMNVSTLELGDSALYLCASSLDGDSLYPLHFGNGTRLTVT.